A selection of T cell receptor beta chains follows, all from one sample in a study of T cells in Graves' hyperthyroidism and ophthalmopathy. MiXCR was run by TCRdb on the multiplex PCR reads, yielding one entry per CDR3 protein. The repertoire holds about 640,000 distinct CDR3 sequences, with roughly 45% as singletons. Sequenced input: peripheral blood or thyroid tissue (not recorded which). These receptors were obtained from an adult man with Graves' disease, either hyperthyroidism or ophthalmopathy (not recorded which). CDR3s include the opening cysteine and the closing phenylalanine or tryptophan. A D gene is named only where the DNA matches it firmly. Not every row has a clone size; where given, it reads once, few, many or a size class.

d_call: TRBD1; j_call: TRBJ1-2; clone_size: NA; v_call: TRBV29-1; cdr3_aa: CSSHTQGVGGYTF; cdr3_nt: TGCAGCAGCCACACCCAGGGGGTTGGTGGCTACACCTTC
d_call: TRBD2; j_call: TRBJ2-7; clone_size: many; v_call: TRBV7-2; cdr3_aa: CANSLSGTYEQYF; cdr3_nt: TGTGCCAACAGCTTAAGCGGGACCTACGAGCAGTACTTC
d_call: NA; j_call: TRBJ2-2; clone_size: NA; v_call: TRBV19; cdr3_aa: CASSIALPEGAIGELFF; cdr3_nt: TGTGCCAGTAGTATCGCCCTACCTGAAGGGGCGATCGGGGAGCTGTTTTTT
d_call: NA; j_call: TRBJ1-3; clone_size: many; v_call: TRBV2; cdr3_aa: CASSQQVRDTIYF; cdr3_nt: TGTGCCAGCAGTCAACAGGTTCGCGACACCATATATTTT
d_call: NA; j_call: TRBJ1-5; clone_size: NA; v_call: TRBV7-6; cdr3_aa: CASSSVSLGGGEPQHF; cdr3_nt: TGTGCCAGCAGCTCTGTCTCATTGGGTGGCGGGGAGCCCCAGCATTTT
d_call: TRBD1; j_call: TRBJ2-2; clone_size: many; v_call: TRBV7-2; cdr3_aa: CASSLGQALSTGELFF; cdr3_nt: TGTGCCAGCAGCTTGGGACAGGCCCTCTCCACCGGGGAGCTGTTTTTT
d_call: NA; j_call: TRBJ1-6; clone_size: NA; v_call: TRBV7-4; cdr3_aa: CASSQPIGTRHTPYNSPLHF; cdr3_nt: TGCGCCAGCAGCCAACCGATCGGGACCCGACACACACCCTATAATTCACCCCTCCACTTT
d_call: TRBD1; j_call: TRBJ1-2; clone_size: many; v_call: TRBV29-1; cdr3_aa: CSGGQGYNYGYTF; cdr3_nt: TGCAGCGGGGGACAGGGATATAACTATGGCTACACCTTC
d_call: NA; j_call: TRBJ2-7; clone_size: once; v_call: TRBV10-3; cdr3_aa: CAISEGGTDPRGREQYF; cdr3_nt: TGTGCCATCAGTGAAGGAGGTACAGACCCCCGGGGTAGGGAGCAGTACTTC
d_call: NA; j_call: TRBJ2-7; clone_size: NA; v_call: TRBV6-5; cdr3_aa: CASSYARRGGQVYEQYF; cdr3_nt: TGTGCCAGCAGTTACGCTCGGCGGGGAGGACAGGTCTACGAGCAGTACTTC
d_call: NA; j_call: TRBJ2-7; clone_size: few; v_call: TRBV5-1; cdr3_aa: CASSLLKGEQYF; cdr3_nt: TGCGCCAGCAGCTTGTTGAAAGGGGAGCAGTACTTC
d_call: NA; j_call: TRBJ1-2; clone_size: many; v_call: TRBV29-1; cdr3_aa: CSVSDGRGGYTF; cdr3_nt: TGCAGCGTATCCGACGGTCGGGGCGGCTACACCTTC
d_call: TRBD2; j_call: TRBJ2-5; clone_size: NA; v_call: TRBV6-5; cdr3_aa: CASREGPAQETQYF; cdr3_nt: TGTGCCAGCCGGGAGGGACCGGCTCAAGAGACCCAGTACTTC
d_call: NA; j_call: TRBJ1-1; clone_size: NA; v_call: TRBV7-8; cdr3_aa: CASSYSSGGTEAFF; cdr3_nt: TGTGCCAGCAGTTACTCGTCCGGGGGCACTGAAGCTTTCTTT
d_call: NA; j_call: TRBJ1-2; clone_size: NA; v_call: TRBV2; cdr3_aa: CASKSGDYGYTF; cdr3_nt: TGTGCCAGCAAATCCGGGGACTATGGCTACACCTTC
d_call: NA; j_call: TRBJ1-4; clone_size: many; v_call: TRBV10-3; cdr3_aa: CAISDSFNEKLFF; cdr3_nt: TGTGCCATCAGTGACAGCTTTAATGAAAAACTGTTTTTT
d_call: TRBD1; j_call: TRBJ2-6; clone_size: once; v_call: TRBV15; cdr3_aa: CATSSGTGDTGANVLTF; cdr3_nt: TGTGCCACCAGCAGCGGGACAGGGGACACCGGGGCCAACGTCCTGACTTTC
d_call: TRBD1; j_call: TRBJ1-2; clone_size: NA; v_call: TRBV25-1; cdr3_aa: CASSATFDRGDYGYTF; cdr3_nt: TGTGCCAGCAGTGCTACGTTCGACAGGGGTGACTATGGCTACACCTTC
d_call: NA; j_call: TRBJ2-7; clone_size: NA; v_call: TRBV2; cdr3_aa: CASSEPLRNANTGELYF; cdr3_nt: TGTGCCAGCAGTGAACCCCTACGTAATGCGAACACCGGGGAGCTGTACTTC
d_call: NA; j_call: TRBJ2-1; clone_size: NA; v_call: TRBV2; cdr3_aa: CASSEGAPTEQFF; cdr3_nt: TGTGCCAGCAGTGAGGGAGCACCCACTGAGCAGTTCTTC
d_call: NA; j_call: TRBJ1-3; clone_size: NA; v_call: TRBV25-1; cdr3_aa: CASSAPGSGNTIYF; cdr3_nt: TGTGCCAGCAGTGCCCCGGGGTCTGGAAACACCATATATTTT
d_call: TRBD2; j_call: TRBJ2-5; clone_size: NA; v_call: TRBV5-6; cdr3_aa: CASSSRTSRQETQYF; cdr3_nt: TGTGCCAGCAGCTCAAGGACTAGCAGACAAGAGACCCAGTACTTC
d_call: NA; j_call: TRBJ1-5; clone_size: NA; v_call: TRBV4-1; cdr3_aa: CASSYDRWGWPQHF; cdr3_nt: TGCGCCAGCAGCTATGACAGGTGGGGGTGGCCCCAGCATTTT
d_call: TRBD1; j_call: TRBJ1-5; clone_size: few; v_call: TRBV7-2; cdr3_aa: CASSIDRGVQPQHF; cdr3_nt: TGTGCCAGCAGCATAGACAGGGGTGTACAGCCCCAGCATTTT
d_call: NA; j_call: TRBJ1-1; clone_size: NA; v_call: TRBV4-1; cdr3_aa: CASRAVGKLNTEAFF; cdr3_nt: TGCGCCAGCAGGGCAGTAGGAAAACTGAACACTGAAGCTTTCTTT
d_call: NA; j_call: TRBJ1-4; clone_size: NA; v_call: TRBV3-1; cdr3_aa: CASSRPIGGADEKLFF; cdr3_nt: TGTGCCAGCAGCCGACCCATCGGGGGCGCGGACGAAAAACTGTTTTTT
d_call: NA; j_call: TRBJ2-2; clone_size: NA; v_call: TRBV20-1; cdr3_aa: CSANDVDRAGELFF; cdr3_nt: TGCAGTGCTAACGATGTGGATCGGGCAGGGGAGCTGTTTTTT
d_call: NA; j_call: TRBJ2-5; clone_size: NA; v_call: TRBV6-6; cdr3_aa: CASRVSNQETQYF; cdr3_nt: TGTGCCAGCAGGGTGTCAAACCAAGAGACCCAGTACTTC
d_call: TRBD2; j_call: TRBJ2-5; clone_size: NA; v_call: TRBV10-3; cdr3_aa: CASTARAGALQETQYF; cdr3_nt: TGTGCCAGCACCGCGAGAGCGGGGGCACTCCAAGAGACCCAGTACTTC
d_call: NA; j_call: TRBJ1-5; clone_size: few; v_call: TRBV2; cdr3_aa: CARGSQGVPGPQHF; cdr3_nt: TGTGCCAGGGGCTCACAGGGTGTACCGGGGCCCCAGCATTTT
d_call: NA; j_call: TRBJ1-2; clone_size: NA; v_call: TRBV9; cdr3_aa: CASSEGPTYGYTF; cdr3_nt: TGTGCCAGCAGCGAGGGACCTACCTATGGCTACACCTTC
d_call: NA; j_call: TRBJ1-1; clone_size: NA; v_call: TRBV25-1; cdr3_aa: CASAGRGNTEAFF; cdr3_nt: TGTGCCAGCGCAGGACGGGGAAACACTGAAGCTTTCTTT
d_call: NA; j_call: TRBJ2-7; clone_size: few; v_call: TRBV7-8; cdr3_aa: CASSLGATLIYEQYF; cdr3_nt: TGTGCCAGCAGCTTGGGGGCAACGCTTATCTACGAGCAGTACTTC
d_call: NA; j_call: TRBJ1-3; clone_size: many; v_call: TRBV29-1; cdr3_aa: CSVESSGNTIYF; cdr3_nt: TGCAGCGTCGAAAGCTCTGGAAACACCATATATTTT
d_call: NA; j_call: TRBJ1-5; clone_size: NA; v_call: TRBV6-5; cdr3_aa: CASRADSYQPQHF; cdr3_nt: TGTGCCAGCAGAGCCGACAGTTATCAGCCCCAGCATTTT
d_call: NA; j_call: TRBJ2-7; clone_size: many; v_call: TRBV5-1; cdr3_aa: CASSWDSDYEQYF; cdr3_nt: TGCGCCAGCAGCTGGGACTCAGACTACGAGCAGTACTTC
d_call: NA; j_call: TRBJ1-4; clone_size: NA; v_call: TRBV2; cdr3_aa: CATSGPPNEKLFF; cdr3_nt: TGTGCCACCTCAGGACCTCCTAATGAAAAACTGTTTTTT
d_call: NA; j_call: TRBJ1-2; clone_size: NA; v_call: TRBV5-1; cdr3_aa: CASSLGHLVGNYGYTF; cdr3_nt: TGCGCCAGCAGCTTAGGACACCTAGTAGGGAACTATGGCTACACCTTC
d_call: TRBD1; j_call: TRBJ1-6; clone_size: few; v_call: TRBV7-8; cdr3_aa: CASSLLDRTNSPLHF; cdr3_nt: TGTGCCAGCAGCCTTTTGGACAGGACAAATTCACCCCTCCACTTT
d_call: TRBD1; j_call: TRBJ2-7; clone_size: many; v_call: TRBV4-1; cdr3_aa: CASSLTGQGFHEQYF; cdr3_nt: TGCGCCAGCAGCCTGACGGGACAGGGGTTCCACGAGCAGTACTTC
d_call: NA; j_call: TRBJ1-2; clone_size: NA; v_call: TRBV29-1; cdr3_aa: CSVGGVYGYTF; cdr3_nt: TGCAGCGTTGGAGGGGTATATGGCTACACCTTC
d_call: TRBD1; j_call: TRBJ1-2; clone_size: many; v_call: TRBV5-1; cdr3_aa: CASSPGQRPGYTF; cdr3_nt: TGCGCCAGCAGCCCGGGACAGAGGCCTGGCTACACCTTC
d_call: NA; j_call: TRBJ1-1; clone_size: NA; v_call: TRBV14; cdr3_aa: CASSPKNAEAFF; cdr3_nt: TGTGCCAGCAGCCCGAAGAACGCTGAAGCTTTCTTT
d_call: NA; j_call: TRBJ2-2; clone_size: NA; v_call: TRBV29-1; cdr3_aa: CSVVGTTNTGELFF; cdr3_nt: TGCAGCGTTGTAGGGACAACGAACACCGGGGAGCTGTTTTTT
d_call: TRBD1; j_call: TRBJ2-7; clone_size: many; v_call: TRBV7-9; cdr3_aa: CASSSGTGNYEQYF; cdr3_nt: TGTGCCAGCAGCTCCGGGACAGGAAACTACGAGCAGTACTTC
d_call: NA; j_call: TRBJ2-5; clone_size: NA; v_call: TRBV12-3/TRBV12-4; cdr3_aa: CASRDNRATQETQYF; cdr3_nt: TGTGCCAGCAGAGACAACAGGGCAACCCAAGAGACCCAGTACTTC
d_call: NA; j_call: TRBJ1-5; clone_size: NA; v_call: TRBV12-3/TRBV12-4; cdr3_aa: CASSLMGASGNQPQHF; cdr3_nt: TGTGCCAGCAGTTTAATGGGGGCTAGTGGCAATCAGCCCCAGCATTTT
d_call: NA; j_call: TRBJ1-5; clone_size: many; v_call: TRBV15; cdr3_aa: CATSRTGPSNQPQHF; cdr3_nt: TGTGCCACCAGCAGAACAGGCCCGAGCAATCAGCCCCAGCATTTT
d_call: TRBD2; j_call: TRBJ2-7; clone_size: many; v_call: TRBV2; cdr3_aa: CASSVRAGAYEQYF; cdr3_nt: TGTGCCAGCAGTGTTCGAGCGGGAGCTTACGAGCAGTACTTC
d_call: TRBD1; j_call: TRBJ1-5; clone_size: few; v_call: TRBV12-3/TRBV12-4; cdr3_aa: CASGGQGYQPQHF; cdr3_nt: TGTGCCAGCGGGGGACAGGGGTATCAGCCCCAGCATTTT
d_call: NA; j_call: TRBJ1-2; clone_size: NA; v_call: TRBV25-1; cdr3_aa: CASSLVQGSNYGYTF; cdr3_nt: TGTGCCAGCAGCCTGGTCCAGGGGAGTAACTATGGCTACACCTTC
d_call: NA; j_call: TRBJ1-5; clone_size: NA; v_call: TRBV7-9; cdr3_aa: CASSGRGGGNQPQHF; cdr3_nt: TGTGCCAGCAGCGGCAGGGGAGGGGGAAATCAGCCCCAGCATTTT
d_call: TRBD1; j_call: TRBJ1-4; clone_size: NA; v_call: TRBV9; cdr3_aa: CASSVGTGTGMNEKLFF; cdr3_nt: TGTGCCAGCAGCGTGGGGACAGGGACGGGGATGAATGAAAAACTGTTTTTT
d_call: TRBD1; j_call: TRBJ1-1; clone_size: once; v_call: TRBV7-2; cdr3_aa: CASSSQTGGYTEAFF; cdr3_nt: TGTGCCAGCAGCTCCCAAACAGGGGGCTACACTGAAGCTTTCTTT